Following are 17 T cell receptor beta chains from one sample sequenced in a study of blood T cell repertoires in COVID-19. Clones were read by immunoSEQ multiplex PCR, and TCRdb kept only the in-frame ones, dropping some. The table shows roughly 46,000 clones, with roughly four fifths occurring only once. Sequenced input: peripheral blood. These receptors were taken from a man in his sixties with acute or convalescent COVID-19.

This chain connects TRBV7-2 to TRBJ1-3; D is unclear. This CDR3 region has 17 residues. In germline, CDR1 is SGHTA, CDR2 FQGNSA. V was clipped by 0 bases and J by 2 bases, with 14 bases between them. CDR3 coding DNA: TGTGCCAGCAGCTTAGCGAGGAACCGCTTCCCTGGAAACACCATATATTTT. Its protein product is CASSLARNRFPGNTIYF.

V gene TRBV7-4 combines with J gene TRBJ1-5, with 9 nucleotides matching TRBD1. The CDR3 runs 16 residues. Losses at the gene ends were 6 bases for V and 0 bases for J; bases not matched to a gene: 6. Per the germline V gene, CDR1 is SGHVT and CDR2 is SQSDAQ. The CDR3 loop reads CASSFDRGVSNQPQHF. CDR3 DNA sequence: TGTGCCAGCAGTTTCGACAGGGGGGTTAGCAATCAGCCCCAGCATTTT.

The chain recombines TRBV10-3 with TRBJ1-1, with a tentative D call TRBD1 (6 bases). V lost 10 bases and J lost 5, with 17 bases in between. Germline V gene sequence: CDR1 ENHRY, CDR2 SYGVKD. This CDR3 contains 13 residues. The CDR3 is CATGSQGRTEAFF. The CDR3 coding sequence is TGTGCCACAGGATCCCAGGGGAGAACTGAAGCTTTCTTT.

The rearrangement links TRBV28 to TRBJ1-5, with D hard to call. The CDR3 extends over 15 amino acids. In germline, CDR1 is MDHEN, CDR2 SYDVKM. Deletions cut 2 bases from V and 0 bases from J, with 8 bases between. The DNA for the CDR3 is TGTGCCAGCAGTTTAAACGGTCATAGCAATCAGCCCCAGCATTTT. The encoded protein is CASSLNGHSNQPQHF.

This chain's CDR3 is CASSELGPWDRTTDTQYF. The CDR3 nucleotides are TGTGCCAGCAGTGAATTGGGGCCATGGGACAGGACTACAGATACGCAGTATTTT. This rearrangement joins TRBV25-1 to TRBJ2-3; TRBD1 matches 8 bases. V trimming: 1 base; J trimming: 3 bases; junction bases outside the gene matches: 12. The CDR3 has 18 amino acids. Germline V CDR1 and CDR2: MGHDK, SYGVNS.

The chain recombines TRBV7-2 with TRBJ1-5; maybe TRBD1 (5 bases). CDR1 is SGHTA and CDR2 is FQGNSA in the germline V gene. The CDR3 sequence is 15 residues long. V shed 4 bases and J shed 2 bases, with 12 bases lying between them. CDR3 protein: CASSSGTGGNQPQHF. CDR3 in DNA: TGTGCCAGCAGCTCCGGGACGGGGGGCAATCAGCCCCAGCATTTT.

The gene calls are TRBV12-3 or TRBV12-4 and TRBJ1-2; 7 bases fit TRBD1. Trimming at V came to 6 bases and at J to 4 bases, leaving 5 bases not matched to a gene. The CDR3 loop spans 13 amino acids. The CDR3 spells CASSTSGGYGYTF. CDR3 coding DNA: TGTGCCAGCAGCACCTCAGGGGGCTATGGCTACACCTTC.

The chain uses TRBV13 and TRBJ2-3, with a weak D call TRBD2 (5 bases). The CDR3 is 14 residues long. Trimming pared 5 bases from V and 2 bases from J, leaving 11 bases between. The germline V gene has CDR1 PRHDT and CDR2 FYEKMQ (reference sequence). CDR3 sequence reads: CASSRQRLTDTQYF. The CDR3, as DNA: TGTGCCAGCAGCCGTCAGCGGCTCACAGATACGCAGTATTTT.

The gene calls are TRBV24-1 and TRBJ2-3, with 11 bases aligning to TRBD2. Germline V CDR1 and CDR2: KGHDR, SFDVKD. The CDR3 sequence is 16 residues long. The J segment lost 5 bases and the V segment lost 9 bases, leaving 12 bases of the junction unmatched. Written as DNA, the CDR3 is TGTGCCACCTCAGATCCCGGGACTAGCGGAAGAGATACGCAGTATTTT. Amino acid sequence: CATSDPGTSGRDTQYF.

The gene calls are TRBV5-4 and TRBJ2-2, with 10 bases aligning to TRBD2. V dropped 4 bases and J dropped 4; count of bases not matched to a gene: 4. Germline-derived CDR1 and CDR2 are SGHNT and YYREEE (reference sequence). The CDR3 totals 15 residues. CDR3 coding DNA: TGTGCCAGCAGCCCAGCGGGGGGGACCACCGGGGAGCTGTTTTTT. Encoded protein: CASSPAGGTTGELFF.

This chain links TRBV9 with TRBJ1-6; D is ambiguous. The V end lost 0 bases, the J end lost 0 bases, and 7 bases lay between the germline ends. Germline CDR1 SGDLS, CDR2 YYNGEE. This CDR3 region has 16 residues. CDR3 in amino acids: CASSVGSSSYNSPLHF. The CDR3 DNA sequence: TGTGCCAGCAGCGTAGGGTCGAGCTCCTATAATTCACCCCTCCACTTT.

The chain combines TRBV27 with TRBJ1-6; TRBD1 is a possible D gene (6 bases). Trimming shortened V by 4 bases and J by 4 bases, and 11 bases separated the two germline ends. The CDR3 totals 15 residues. CDR1 is MNHEY and CDR2 is SMNVEV in the germline V gene (reference sequence). DNA for the CDR3: TGTGCCAGCAGTTGGGGGCAGACATATAATTCACCCCTCCACTTT. The encoded protein is CASSWGQTYNSPLHF.

J is TRBJ1-1 and V is TRBV18; the D is unclear. CDR1 and CDR2 (germline): KGHSH, LQKENI. V was trimmed by 10 bases and J by 3 bases, leaving 9 bases between them. The CDR3 totals 11 residues. CDR3 nucleotide sequence: TGTGCCACCCGCCGCGACACTGAAGCTTTCTTT. It encodes CATRRDTEAFF.

V gene TRBV10-3 combines with J gene TRBJ2-3; 7 nucleotides match TRBD2. The V gene's germline CDR1 is ENHRY and CDR2 SYGVKD. This CDR3 is 16 amino acids long. The junction had 8 bases not matched to a gene; V was cut back by 3 bases and J by 2 bases. In DNA, the CDR3 is TGTGCCATCAGTGAAATGAGGGGAGGGGACACAGATACGCAGTATTTT. It is translated as CAISEMRGGDTDTQYF.

This sequence joins TRBV5-1 and TRBJ2-2; TRBD2 might be the D (5 bases). With 0 bases removed from V and 6 bases from J, the gap between germline ends came to 12 bases. Germline V gene data show CDR1 as SGHRS and CDR2 as YFSETQ. The CDR3 runs to 15 residues. The CDR3 is CASSLEVSVSGELFF. For the CDR3, the DNA is TGCGCCAGCAGCTTGGAGGTTAGCGTCTCCGGGGAGCTGTTTTTT.

The genes are TRBV2 and TRBJ2-7; D is undetermined. V lost 1 base, J lost 7 bases, and 8 bases lay in between. Per germline, CDR1 SNHLY and CDR2 FYNNEI. The CDR3 extends over 12 amino acids. CDR3 bases: TGTGCCAGCAGTGAAGGGTCCGAGGAGCAGTACTTC. Translation gives CASSEGSEEQYF.

J is TRBJ2-5 and V is TRBV5-1; 11 bases line up with TRBD1. Losses at the gene ends were 3 bases for V and 5 bases for J; bases not matched to a gene: 9. Germline V lookup: CDR1 SGHRS, CDR2 YFSETQ. The CDR3 covers 16 residues. As DNA, the CDR3 is TGCGCCAGCAGCTCGAGGACAGGGGGCTTGGTGGAGACCCAGTACTTC. Translation: CASSSRTGGLVETQYF.